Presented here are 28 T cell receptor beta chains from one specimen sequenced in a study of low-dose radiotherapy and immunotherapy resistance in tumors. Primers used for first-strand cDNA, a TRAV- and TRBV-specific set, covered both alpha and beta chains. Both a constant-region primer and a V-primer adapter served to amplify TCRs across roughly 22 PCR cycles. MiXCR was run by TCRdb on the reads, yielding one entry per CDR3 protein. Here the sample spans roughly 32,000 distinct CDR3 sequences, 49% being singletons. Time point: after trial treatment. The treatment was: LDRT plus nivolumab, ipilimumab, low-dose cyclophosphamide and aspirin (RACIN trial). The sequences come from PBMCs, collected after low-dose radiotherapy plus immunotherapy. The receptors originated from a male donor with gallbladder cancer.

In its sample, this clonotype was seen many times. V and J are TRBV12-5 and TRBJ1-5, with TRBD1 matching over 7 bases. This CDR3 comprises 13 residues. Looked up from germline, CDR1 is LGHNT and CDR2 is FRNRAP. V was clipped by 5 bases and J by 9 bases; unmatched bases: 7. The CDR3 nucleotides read TGTGCTAGTGGTGCGACAGGGCTGCGGCCCCAGCATTTT. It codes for CASGATGLRPQHF.

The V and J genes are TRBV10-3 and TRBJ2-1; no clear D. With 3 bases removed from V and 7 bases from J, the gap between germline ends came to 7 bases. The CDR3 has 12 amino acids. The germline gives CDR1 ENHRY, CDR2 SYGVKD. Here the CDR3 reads CAISDHSNEQFF. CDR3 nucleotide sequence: TGTGCCATCAGTGATCATTCAAATGAGCAGTTCTTC.

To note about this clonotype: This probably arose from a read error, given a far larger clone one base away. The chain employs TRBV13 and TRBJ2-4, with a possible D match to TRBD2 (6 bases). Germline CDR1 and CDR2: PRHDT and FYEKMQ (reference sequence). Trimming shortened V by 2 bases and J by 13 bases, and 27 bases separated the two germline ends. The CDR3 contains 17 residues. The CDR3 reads CASSLRGVGGSYNEQYF. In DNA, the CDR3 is TGTGCCAGCAGCTTACGGGGAGTGGGGGGATCCTACAATGAGCAGTACTTC.

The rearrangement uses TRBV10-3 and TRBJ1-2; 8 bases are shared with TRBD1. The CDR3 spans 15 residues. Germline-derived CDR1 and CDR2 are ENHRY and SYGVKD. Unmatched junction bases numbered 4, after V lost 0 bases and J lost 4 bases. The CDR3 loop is CAISESGTGLYGYTF. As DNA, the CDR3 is TGTGCCATCAGTGAGTCCGGGACAGGCCTCTATGGCTACACCTTC.

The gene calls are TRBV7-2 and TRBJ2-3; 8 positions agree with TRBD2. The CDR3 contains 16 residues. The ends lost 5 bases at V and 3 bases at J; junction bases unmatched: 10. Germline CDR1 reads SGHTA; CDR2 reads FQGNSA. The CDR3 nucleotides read TGTGCCAGCAGCGCCCGGGGGGGAGGGGCGACAGATACGCAGTATTTT. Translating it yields CASSARGGGATDTQYF.

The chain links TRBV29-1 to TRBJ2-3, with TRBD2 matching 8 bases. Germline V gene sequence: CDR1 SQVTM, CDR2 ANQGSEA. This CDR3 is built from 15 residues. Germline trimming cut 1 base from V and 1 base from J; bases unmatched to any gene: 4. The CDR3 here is CSVEAGGAGTDTQYF. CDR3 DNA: TGCAGCGTTGAAGCCGGGGGGGCCGGCACAGATACGCAGTATTTT.

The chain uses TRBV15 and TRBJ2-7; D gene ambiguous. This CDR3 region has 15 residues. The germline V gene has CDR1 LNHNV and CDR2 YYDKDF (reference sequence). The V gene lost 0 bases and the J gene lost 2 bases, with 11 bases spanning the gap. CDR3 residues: CATSREKRSTYEQYF. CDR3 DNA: TGTGCCACCAGCAGAGAAAAACGATCGACCTACGAGCAGTACTTC.

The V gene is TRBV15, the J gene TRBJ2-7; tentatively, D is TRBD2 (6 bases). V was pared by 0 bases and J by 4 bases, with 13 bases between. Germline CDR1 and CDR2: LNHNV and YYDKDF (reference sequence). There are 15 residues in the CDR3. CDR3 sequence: CATSRDKWRGYEQYF. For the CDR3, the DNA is TGTGCCACCAGCAGAGATAAGTGGAGGGGTTACGAGCAGTACTTC. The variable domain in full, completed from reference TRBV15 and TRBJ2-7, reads DAMVIQNPRYQVTQFGKPVTLSCSQTLNHNVMYWYQQKSSQAPKLLFHYYDKDFNNEADTPDNFQSRRPNTSFCFLDIRSPGLGDTAMYLCATSRDKWRGYEQYFGPGTRLTVT.

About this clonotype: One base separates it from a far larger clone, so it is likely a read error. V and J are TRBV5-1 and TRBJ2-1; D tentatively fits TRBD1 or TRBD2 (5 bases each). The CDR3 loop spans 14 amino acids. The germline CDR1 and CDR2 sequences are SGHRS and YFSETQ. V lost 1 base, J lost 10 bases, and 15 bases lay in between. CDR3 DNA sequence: TGCGCCAGCAGCTTGAGCTGGGGGTCCTACGAGCAGTTCTTC. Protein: CASSLSWGSYEQFF.

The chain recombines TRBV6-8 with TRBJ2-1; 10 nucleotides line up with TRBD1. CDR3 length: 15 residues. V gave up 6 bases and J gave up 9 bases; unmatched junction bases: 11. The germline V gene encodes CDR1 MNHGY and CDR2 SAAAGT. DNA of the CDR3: TGTGCCAGCAGGCCCCGGGACAGGGGAGGAGGTGAGCAGTTCTTC. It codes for CASRPRDRGGGEQFF.

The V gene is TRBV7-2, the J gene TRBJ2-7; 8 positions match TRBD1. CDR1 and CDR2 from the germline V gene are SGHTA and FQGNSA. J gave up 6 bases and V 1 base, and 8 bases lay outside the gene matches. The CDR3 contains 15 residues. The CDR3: CASSLGVTGVSEQYF. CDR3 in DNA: TGTGCCAGCAGCTTAGGTGTGACAGGGGTCTCCGAGCAGTACTTC.

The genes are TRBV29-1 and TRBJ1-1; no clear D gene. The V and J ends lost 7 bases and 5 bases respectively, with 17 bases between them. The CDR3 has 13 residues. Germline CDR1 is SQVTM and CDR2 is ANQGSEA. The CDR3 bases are TGCAGCGCCCTGCGGGCAGCAAGAACTGAAGCTTTCTTT. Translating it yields CSALRAARTEAFF.

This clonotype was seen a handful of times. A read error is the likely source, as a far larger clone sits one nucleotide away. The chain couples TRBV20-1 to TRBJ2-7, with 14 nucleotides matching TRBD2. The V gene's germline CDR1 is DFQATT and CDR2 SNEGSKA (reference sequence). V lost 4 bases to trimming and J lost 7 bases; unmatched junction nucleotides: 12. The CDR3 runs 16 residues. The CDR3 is CSATNPGTSGSNEQYF. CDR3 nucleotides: TGCAGTGCTACTAACCCGGGGACTAGCGGGAGTAATGAGCAGTACTTC.

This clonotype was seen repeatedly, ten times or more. CDR3 bases: TGTGCCAGCTCACCACGACAGTCCAAAAATTCACCCCTCCACTTT. Translation gives CASSPRQSKNSPLHF. The chain employs TRBV18 and TRBJ1-6; possibly TRBD1 for D (5 bases). Germline assignment: CDR1 KGHSH and CDR2 LQKENI. The V end lost 1 base, the J end lost 7 bases, and 11 bases lay between the germline ends. This CDR3 spans 15 amino acids.

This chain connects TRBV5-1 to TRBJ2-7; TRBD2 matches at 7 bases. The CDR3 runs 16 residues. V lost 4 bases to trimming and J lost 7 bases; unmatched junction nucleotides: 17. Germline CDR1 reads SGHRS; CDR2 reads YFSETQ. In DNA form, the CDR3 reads TGCGCCAGCAGCACGGGATTAGCGGGTGACTACTGGGAGCAGTACTTC. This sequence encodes CASSTGLAGDYWEQYF.

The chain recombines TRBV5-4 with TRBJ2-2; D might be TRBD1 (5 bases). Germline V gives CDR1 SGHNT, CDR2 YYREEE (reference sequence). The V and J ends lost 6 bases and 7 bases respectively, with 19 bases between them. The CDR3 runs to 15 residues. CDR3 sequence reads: CASTSSRAYNGELFF. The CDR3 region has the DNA TGTGCCAGCACTTCCTCCAGGGCTTATAACGGGGAGCTGTTTTTT.

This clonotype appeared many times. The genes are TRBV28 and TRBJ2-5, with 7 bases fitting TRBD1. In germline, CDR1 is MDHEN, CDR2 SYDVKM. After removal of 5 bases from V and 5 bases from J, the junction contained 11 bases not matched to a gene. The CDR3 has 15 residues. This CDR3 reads CASSHPTGFGETQYF. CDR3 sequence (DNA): TGTGCCAGCAGTCATCCGACAGGGTTTGGCGAGACCCAGTACTTC.

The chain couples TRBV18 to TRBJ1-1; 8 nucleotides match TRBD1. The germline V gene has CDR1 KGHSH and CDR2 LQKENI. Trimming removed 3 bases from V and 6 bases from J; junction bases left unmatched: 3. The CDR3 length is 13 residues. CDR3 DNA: TGTGCCAGCTCACCCCAGGGGGCCTCTGAAGCTTTCTTT. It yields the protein CASSPQGASEAFF.

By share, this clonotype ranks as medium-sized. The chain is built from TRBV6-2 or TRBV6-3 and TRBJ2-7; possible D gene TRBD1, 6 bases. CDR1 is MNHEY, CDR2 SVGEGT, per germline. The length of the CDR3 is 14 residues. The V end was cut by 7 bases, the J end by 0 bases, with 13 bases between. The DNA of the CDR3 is TGTGCCAGCACCTACAGGGATTCCTCCTACGAGCAGTACTTC. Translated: CASTYRDSSYEQYF.

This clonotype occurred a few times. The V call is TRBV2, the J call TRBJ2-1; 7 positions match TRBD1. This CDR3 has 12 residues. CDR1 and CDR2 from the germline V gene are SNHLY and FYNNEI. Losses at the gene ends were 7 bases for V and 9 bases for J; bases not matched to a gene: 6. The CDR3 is CASKKTGPEQFF. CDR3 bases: TGTGCCAGCAAAAAGACAGGGCCTGAGCAGTTCTTC. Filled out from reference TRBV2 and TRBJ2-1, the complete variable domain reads EPEVTQTPSHQVTQMGQEVILRCVPISNHLYFYWYRQILGQKVEFLVSFYNNEISEKSEIFDDQFSVERPDGSNFTLKIRSTKLEDSAMYFCASKKTGPEQFFGPGTRLTVL.

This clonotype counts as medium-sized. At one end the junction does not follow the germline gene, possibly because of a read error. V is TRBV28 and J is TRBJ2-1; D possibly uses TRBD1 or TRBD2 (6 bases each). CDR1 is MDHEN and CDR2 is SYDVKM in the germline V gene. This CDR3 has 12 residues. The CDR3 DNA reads TGTGCCAGCAGCATTTTCGCGGAGGGGGTGCACTTC. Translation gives CASSIFAEGVHF. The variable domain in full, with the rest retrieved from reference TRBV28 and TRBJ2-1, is DVKVTQSSRYLVKRTGEKVFLECVQDMDHENMFWYRQDPGLGLRLIYFSYDVKMKEKGDIPEGYSVSREKKERFSLILESASTNQTSMYLCASSIFAEGVHFGPGTRLTVL.

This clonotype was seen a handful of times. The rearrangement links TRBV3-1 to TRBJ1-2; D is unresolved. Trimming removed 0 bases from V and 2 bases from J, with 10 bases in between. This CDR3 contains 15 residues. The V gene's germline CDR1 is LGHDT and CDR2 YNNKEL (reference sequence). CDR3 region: CASSQDQLGNYGYTF. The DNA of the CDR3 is TGTGCCAGCAGCCAAGACCAGCTTGGGAACTATGGCTACACCTTC.

DNA of the CDR3: TGTGCCTGGAGGACCCCGGGCTCCTATAATTCACCCCTCCACTTT. Translated, it gives CAWRTPGSYNSPLHF. The chain employs TRBV30 and TRBJ1-6; D gene unclear. V lost 3 bases to trimming and J lost 0 bases, with 9 bases between them. CDR3 size: 15 residues. The germline V gene has CDR1 GTSNPN and CDR2 SVGIG (reference sequence). The full variable domain, completed using reference TRBV30 and TRBJ1-6, is SQTIHQWPATLVQPVGSPLSLECTVEGTSNPNLYWYRQAAGRGLQLLFYSVGIGQISSEVPQNLSASRPQDRQFILSSKKLLLSDSGFYLCAWRTPGSYNSPLHFGNGTRLTVT.

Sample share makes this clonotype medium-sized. The CDR3 loop is CARSTRTGGAIGEQFF. The CDR3 DNA reads as TGTGCCAGAAGCACGCGGACAGGGGGAGCTATTGGGGAGCAGTTCTTC. The chain employs TRBV5-3 and TRBJ2-1; 10 bases line up with TRBD1. TRBV5-3 is placed among ORFs of uncertain function. The CDR3 sequence is 16 residues long. V lost 4 bases to trimming and J lost 10 bases; unmatched junction nucleotides: 14.

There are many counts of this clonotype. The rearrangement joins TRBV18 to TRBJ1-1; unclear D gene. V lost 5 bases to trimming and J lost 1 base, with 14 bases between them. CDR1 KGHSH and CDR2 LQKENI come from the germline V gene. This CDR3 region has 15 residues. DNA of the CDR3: TGTGCCAGCTCAGTCAGACACGGAGAGAACACTGAAGCTTTCTTT. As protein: CASSVRHGENTEAFF.

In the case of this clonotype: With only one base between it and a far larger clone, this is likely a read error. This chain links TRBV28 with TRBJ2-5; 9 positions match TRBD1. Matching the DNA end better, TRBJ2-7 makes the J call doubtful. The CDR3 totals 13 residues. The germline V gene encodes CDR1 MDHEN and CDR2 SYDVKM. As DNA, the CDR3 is TGTGCCAACAGATCGGGACAGGGTTACGAGCAGTACTTC. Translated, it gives CANRSGQGYEQYF.

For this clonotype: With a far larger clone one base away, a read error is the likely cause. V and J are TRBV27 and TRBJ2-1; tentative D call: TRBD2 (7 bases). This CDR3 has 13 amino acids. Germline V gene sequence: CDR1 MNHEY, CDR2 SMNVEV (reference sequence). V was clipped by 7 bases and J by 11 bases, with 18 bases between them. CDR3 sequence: CASKDGGREKQFF. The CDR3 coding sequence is TGTGCCAGCAAGGACGGGGGGCGAGAAAAGCAGTTCTTC.

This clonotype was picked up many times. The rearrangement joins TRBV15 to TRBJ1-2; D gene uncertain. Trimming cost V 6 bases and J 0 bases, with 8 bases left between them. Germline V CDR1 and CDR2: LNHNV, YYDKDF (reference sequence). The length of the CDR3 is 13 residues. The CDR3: CATSGRSNYGYTF. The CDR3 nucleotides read TGTGCCACCAGTGGCAGGTCTAACTATGGCTACACCTTC.